This TCR beta chain was sequenced during a study of identical twins. TCRdb recomputed calls from the 5' RACE reads with MiXCR, one row per CDR3 protein. The top ten hold around 0.91% of the sample, which has roughly 540,000 distinct CDR3 sequences, 22% seen once. Germline CDR1 and CDR2: SGHRS and YFSETQ. CDR3 size: 16 residues. After removal of 4 bases from V and 0 bases from J, the junction contained 6 bases not matched to a gene. Donors uniformly comprised healthy Caucasians. This same sample was also part of a study on T cells expressing NK-cell markers. This second study notes: According to the study, TCR beta repertoires originated from sorted CD3+CD56+NKG2C+, CD3+CD56+NKG2C- and CD3+CD56-NKG2C+ T cells. HCMV serostatus: seven of eight sequenced donors positive, one negative. The authors restricted sorting to alpha-beta TCR T cells with an anti-gamma-delta TCR antibody in several experiments.

The sequence derives from a woman under 30 in good health. Sequencing was done on a sample of CD4+ T cells sorted from blood. J is TRBJ2-1 and V is TRBV5-1, with 8 bases fitting TRBD2. The chain's CDR3 is CASSPIAGSSYNEQFF. As DNA, the CDR3 is TGCGCCAGCAGCCCGATAGCGGGAAGCTCCTACAATGAGCAGTTCTTC.